The clone carrying this T cell receptor (beta chain) has a handful of counts. Its antigen is not known. The record originates from a study of cytomegalovirus exposure and HLA in healthy donors. The CDR3 loop spans 14 amino acids. Trimming shortened V by 0 bases and J by 2 bases, and 8 bases separated the two germline ends. Germline loops: CDR1 SGHRS, CDR2 YFSETQ. Study findings and constraints: A likely sequencing artifact accounted for one observed cluster of highly shared sequence variants.

60 Vbeta and 13 Jbeta primers were used in PCR. Data came from immunoSEQ multiplex PCR; TCRdb stores just in-frame clones and leaves some out. The table shows some 98,000 clones, with less than 10% occurring only once. This TCR came from a man aged 45 to 65 in good health and CMV-seropositive. Input material: PBMCs. The V call is TRBV5-1, the J call TRBJ1-1; perhaps TRBD1 as D (5 bases). The CDR3 region has the DNA TGCGCCAGCAGCTTGGAGTGGGGCAACACTGAAGCTTTCTTT. This sequence encodes CASSLEWGNTEAFF.